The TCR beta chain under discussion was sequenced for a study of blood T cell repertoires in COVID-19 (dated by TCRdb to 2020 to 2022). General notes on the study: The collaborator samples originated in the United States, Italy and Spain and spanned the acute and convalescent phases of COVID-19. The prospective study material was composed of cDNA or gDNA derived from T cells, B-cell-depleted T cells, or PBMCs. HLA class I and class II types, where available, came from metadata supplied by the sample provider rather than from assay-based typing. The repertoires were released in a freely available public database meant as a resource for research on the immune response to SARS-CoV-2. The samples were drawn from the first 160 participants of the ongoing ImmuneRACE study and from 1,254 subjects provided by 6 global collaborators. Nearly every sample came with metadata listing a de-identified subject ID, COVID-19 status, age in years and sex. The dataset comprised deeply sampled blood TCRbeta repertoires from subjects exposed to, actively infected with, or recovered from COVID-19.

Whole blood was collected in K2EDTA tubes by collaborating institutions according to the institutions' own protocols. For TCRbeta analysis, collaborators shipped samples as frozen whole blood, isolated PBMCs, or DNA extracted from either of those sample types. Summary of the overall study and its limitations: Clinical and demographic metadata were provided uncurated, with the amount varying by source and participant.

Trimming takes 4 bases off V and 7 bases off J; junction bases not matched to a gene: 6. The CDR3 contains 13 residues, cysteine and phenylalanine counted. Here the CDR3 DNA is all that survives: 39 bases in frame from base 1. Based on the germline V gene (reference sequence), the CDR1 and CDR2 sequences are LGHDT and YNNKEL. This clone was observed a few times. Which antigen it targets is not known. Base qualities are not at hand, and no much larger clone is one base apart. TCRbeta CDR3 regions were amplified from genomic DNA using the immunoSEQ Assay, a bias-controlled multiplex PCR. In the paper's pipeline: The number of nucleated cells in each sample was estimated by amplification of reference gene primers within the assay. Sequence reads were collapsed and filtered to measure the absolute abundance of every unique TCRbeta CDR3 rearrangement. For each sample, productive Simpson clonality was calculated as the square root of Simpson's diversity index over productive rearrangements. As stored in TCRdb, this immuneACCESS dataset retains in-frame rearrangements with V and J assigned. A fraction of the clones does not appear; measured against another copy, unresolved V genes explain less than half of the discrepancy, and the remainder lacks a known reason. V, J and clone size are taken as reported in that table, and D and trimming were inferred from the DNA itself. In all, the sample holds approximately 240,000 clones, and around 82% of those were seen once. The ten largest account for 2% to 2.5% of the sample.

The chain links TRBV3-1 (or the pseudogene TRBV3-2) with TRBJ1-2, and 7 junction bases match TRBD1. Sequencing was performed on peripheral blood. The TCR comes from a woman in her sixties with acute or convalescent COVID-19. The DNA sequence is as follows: TGTGCCAGCAGCCTTACAGGGGATTCTGGCTACACCTTC. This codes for CASSLTGDSGYTF.